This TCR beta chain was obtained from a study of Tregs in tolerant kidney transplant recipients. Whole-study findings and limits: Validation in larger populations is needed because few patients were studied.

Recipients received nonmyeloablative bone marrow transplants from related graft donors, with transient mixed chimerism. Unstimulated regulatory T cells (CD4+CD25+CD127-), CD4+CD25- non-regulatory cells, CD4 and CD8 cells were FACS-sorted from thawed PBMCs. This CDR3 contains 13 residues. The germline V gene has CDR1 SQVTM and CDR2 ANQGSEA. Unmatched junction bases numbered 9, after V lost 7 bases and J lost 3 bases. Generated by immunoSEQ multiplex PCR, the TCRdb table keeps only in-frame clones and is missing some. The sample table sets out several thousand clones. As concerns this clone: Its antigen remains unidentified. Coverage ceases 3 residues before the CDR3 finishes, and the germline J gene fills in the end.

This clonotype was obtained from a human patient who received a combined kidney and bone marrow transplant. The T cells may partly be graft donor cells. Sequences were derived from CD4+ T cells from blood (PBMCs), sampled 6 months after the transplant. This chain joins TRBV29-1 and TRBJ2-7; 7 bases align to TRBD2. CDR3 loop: CSAKTSADYEQYF. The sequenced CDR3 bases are TGCAGCGCAAAAACTAGCGCCGACTACGAG.